The 17 T cell receptor beta chains reported below all come from one sample, sequenced in a study of cytomegalovirus exposure and HLA in healthy donors. Primers: 60 Vbeta forward and 13 Jbeta reverse. Measured with immunoSEQ multiplex PCR; TCRdb has only the in-frame clones, and not every one. The sample lists roughly 200,000 clones, around 86% occurring once. Input material: PBMCs. The receptors were sampled from a man under 40 in good health and CMV-seronegative.

This chain links TRBV27 with TRBJ1-2; D perhaps matches TRBD1 (6 bases). CDR1 and CDR2 (germline): MNHEY, SMNVEV (reference sequence). This CDR3 is 18 amino acids long. V lost 8 bases and J 8 bases, leaving 33 bases between the germline ends. The CDR3 sequence is CASSPEGGHWGNLRGYTF. The CDR3 DNA follows: TGTGCCAGCTCCCCTGAGGGGGGGCACTGGGGCAACTTACGCGGCTACACCTTC.

This chain uses TRBV2 with TRBJ1-2, with a tentative D call TRBD1 (6 bases). This CDR3 spans 11 amino acids. Germline loops: CDR1 SNHLY, CDR2 FYNNEI. Trimming took 7 bases from V and 10 from J, leaving 13 bases between them. As DNA, the CDR3 is TGTGCCAGCACCGGTAGGACAGCCTACACCTTC. Translation: CASTGRTAYTF.

This chain uses TRBV7-9 with TRBJ1-1; D is unclear. Between the trimmed V and J ends, which lost 2 bases and 1 base, there was a span of 14 bases. CDR1 and CDR2 (germline): SEHNR, FQNEAQ (reference sequence). The CDR3 runs to 16 residues. The CDR3 sequence is CASSLNSLLANTEAFF. The CDR3 nucleotides are TGTGCCAGCAGCTTAAATTCTCTTCTGGCGAACACTGAAGCTTTCTTT. Full variable domain (outside the CDR3, taken from reference TRBV7-9 and TRBJ1-1): DTGVSQNPRHKITKRGQNVTFRCDPISEHNRLYWYRQTLGQGPEFLTYFQNEAQLEKSRLLSDRFSAERPKGSFSTLEIQRTEQGDSAMYLCASSLNSLLANTEAFFGQGTRLTVV.

The V gene is TRBV5-1, the J gene TRBJ2-7, with TRBD2 matching 7 bases. Looked up from germline, CDR1 is SGHRS and CDR2 is YFSETQ. Trimming removed 1 base from V and 2 bases from J; junction bases left unmatched: 3. CDR3 size: 14 residues. CDR3 sequence reads: CASSLTGGAYEQYF. DNA of the CDR3: TGCGCCAGCAGCTTGACTGGGGGGGCCTACGAGCAGTACTTC.

This clone was recorded a few times. The chain uses TRBV6-1 and TRBJ2-7; 8 bases match TRBD1. The V segment lost 2 bases and the J segment 6 bases; nucleotides outside the gene matches: 6. The CDR3 runs to 14 residues. Germline values: CDR1 MNHNS, CDR2 SASEGT. Here the CDR3 DNA reads TGTGCCAGCAGTGAAAGGACAGGGAAGGGCGAGCAGTACTTC. This codes for CASSERTGKGEQYF.

The chain joins TRBV30 to TRBJ2-1, with TRBD2 matching 9 bases. V shed 0 bases, J shed 9 bases, and the junction held 9 bases outside the gene matches. The CDR3 loop spans 15 amino acids. Germline assignment: CDR1 GTSNPN and CDR2 SVGIG (reference sequence). The CDR3 DNA follows: TGTGCCTGGAGTGTATTACGCGGGAGGGTTGGTGAGCAGTTCTTC. It translates to CAWSVLRGRVGEQFF.

This chain joins TRBV29-1 and TRBJ1-2, with 7 bases that match TRBD1. The germline V gene encodes CDR1 SQVTM and CDR2 ANQGSEA. The CDR3 loop spans 14 amino acids. J was trimmed by 8 bases and V by 2 bases; bases with no gene match: 11. This chain's CDR3 is CSVERGTVAMGYTF. DNA of the CDR3: TGCAGCGTTGAAAGGGGGACAGTCGCTATGGGCTACACCTTC.

This chain links TRBV7-9 with TRBJ2-7; weak D call: TRBD1 (6 bases). Trimming pared 5 bases from V and 0 bases from J, leaving 11 bases between. Germline loops: CDR1 SEHNR, CDR2 FQNEAQ (reference sequence). This CDR3 has 14 amino acids. Here the CDR3 reads CASSRGGSSYEQYF. The CDR3 DNA is TGTGCCAGCAGCCGAGGGGGAAGCTCCTACGAGCAGTACTTC. Full variable domain (remainder filled in from reference TRBV7-9 and TRBJ2-7): DTGVSQNPRHKITKRGQNVTFRCDPISEHNRLYWYRQTLGQGPEFLTYFQNEAQLEKSRLLSDRFSAERPKGSFSTLEIQRTEQGDSAMYLCASSRGGSSYEQYFGPGTRLTVT.

This clone has a handful of counts. The chain couples TRBV10-1 to TRBJ2-3; D might be TRBD1 (7 bases). Between the trimmed V and J ends, which lost 2 bases and 4 bases, there was a span of 13 bases. The CDR3 contains 15 residues. CDR1 and CDR2 (germline): WNHNN, SYGVQD (reference sequence). The CDR3 loop reads CASSERQGGADTQYF. The CDR3 nucleotides read TGCGCCAGCAGTGAGCGGCAGGGGGGTGCAGATACGCAGTATTTT.

J is TRBJ1-1 and V is TRBV18, with D perhaps matching TRBD1 (5 bases). The germline V gene encodes CDR1 KGHSH and CDR2 LQKENI. The CDR3 runs 18 residues. V was clipped by 3 bases and J by 8 bases, with 28 bases between them. CDR3 sequence (DNA): TGTGCCAGCTCACCCCAGACGAGGGGACTTACGTCCGAAGAGGAAGCTTTCTTT. This translates into CASSPQTRGLTSEEEAFF.

A single count supports this clone. This chain joins TRBV18 and TRBJ1-1, with 8 positions matching TRBD1. The length of the CDR3 is 14 residues. The V gene's germline CDR1 is KGHSH and CDR2 LQKENI. V was pared by 2 bases and J by 4 bases, with 3 bases of the junction left unmatched. DNA of the CDR3: TGTGCCAGCTCACCAGCGGACAGGGCCACTGAAGCTTTCTTT. Its translation is CASSPADRATEAFF.

V gene TRBV18 combines with J gene TRBJ1-4; D not resolved. From germline, CDR1 is KGHSH and CDR2 LQKENI. The V end lost 2 bases, the J end lost 5 bases, and 6 bases lay between the germline ends. The length of the CDR3 is 13 residues. In DNA form, the CDR3 reads TGTGCCAGCTCACCAGGAGGGAATGAAAAACTGTTTTTT. It yields the protein CASSPGGNEKLFF.

V gene TRBV2 combines with J gene TRBJ1-2; D gene ambiguous. The CDR3 consists of 15 residues. Germline V gene lookup returns CDR1 SNHLY and CDR2 FYNNEI. The germline V and J ends were trimmed by 3 bases and 7 bases, with 18 bases remaining between them. This chain's CDR3 is CASSDEAASISGYTF. Written as DNA, the CDR3 is TGTGCCAGCAGTGATGAGGCAGCGAGTATTAGTGGCTACACCTTC. The full variable domain, in which reference TRBV2 and TRBJ1-2 provide the parts outside the CDR3, is EPEVTQTPSHQVTQMGQEVILRCVPISNHLYFYWYRQILGQKVEFLVSFYNNEISEKSEIFDDQFSVERPDGSNFTLKIRSTKLEDSAMYFCASSDEAASISGYTFGSGTRLTVV.

V usage is TRBV2 and J usage is TRBJ2-7, with 8 bases matching TRBD1. The germline V gene encodes CDR1 SNHLY and CDR2 FYNNEI. The CDR3 contains 15 residues. The V gene end was trimmed by 6 bases and the J gene end by 0 bases; junction bases not matched to a gene: 7. The CDR3 sequence is CASRGDRTASYEQYF. The CDR3 DNA sequence: TGTGCCAGCAGGGGGGACAGGACGGCCTCCTACGAGCAGTACTTC.

This rearrangement joins TRBV20-1 to TRBJ1-1; D unclear. From germline, CDR1 is DFQATT and CDR2 SNEGSKA (reference sequence). The CDR3 spans 10 residues. With 1 base removed from V and 12 bases from J, the gap between germline ends came to 9 bases. CDR3 DNA sequence: TGCAGTGCTAGAGGTTCCGTTCCTTTCTTT. It is translated as CSARGSVPFF.

The chain employs TRBV7-9 and TRBJ2-1; D is possibly TRBD2 (6 bases). Germline V gene lookup returns CDR1 SEHNR and CDR2 FQNEAQ (reference sequence). The V gene lost 3 bases and the J gene lost 3 bases, with 6 bases spanning the gap. This CDR3 has 13 amino acids. The CDR3, as DNA: TGTGCCAGCAGCTTGGGACTCTACAATGAGCAGTTCTTC. Residues: CASSLGLYNEQFF.

This chain joins TRBV6-5 and TRBJ2-7, with D unresolved. Trimming pared 7 bases from V and 3 bases from J, leaving 10 bases between. Germline lookup yields CDR1 MNHEY and CDR2 SVGAGI. This CDR3 is built from 12 residues. CDR3 nucleotides: TGTGCCAGCACGACACCAAACTACGAGCAGTACTTC. Its protein product is CASTTPNYEQYF.